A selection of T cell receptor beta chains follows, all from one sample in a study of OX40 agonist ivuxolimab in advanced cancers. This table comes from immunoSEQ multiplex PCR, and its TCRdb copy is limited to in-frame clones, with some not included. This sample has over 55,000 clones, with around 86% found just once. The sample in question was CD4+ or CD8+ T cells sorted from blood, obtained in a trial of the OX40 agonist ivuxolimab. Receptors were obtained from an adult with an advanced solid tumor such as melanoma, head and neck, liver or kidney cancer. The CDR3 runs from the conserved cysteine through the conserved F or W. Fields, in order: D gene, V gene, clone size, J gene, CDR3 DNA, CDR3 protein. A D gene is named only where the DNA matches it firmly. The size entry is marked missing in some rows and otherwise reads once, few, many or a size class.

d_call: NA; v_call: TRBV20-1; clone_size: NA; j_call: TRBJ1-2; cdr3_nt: TGCAGTGCTAGAGCCACCCCATACACCTTC; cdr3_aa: CSARATPYTF
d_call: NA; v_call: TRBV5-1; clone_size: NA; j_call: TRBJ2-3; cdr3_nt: TGCGCCAGCAGCCCCAATTCCGGACCGGATACGCAGTATTTT; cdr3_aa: CASSPNSGPDTQYF
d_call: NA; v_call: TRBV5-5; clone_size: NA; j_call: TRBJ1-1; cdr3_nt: TGTGCCAGCAGCTCAGGACAGCTGAACACTGAAGCTTTCTTT; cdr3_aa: CASSSGQLNTEAFF
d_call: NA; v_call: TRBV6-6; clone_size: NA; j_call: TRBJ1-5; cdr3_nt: TGTGCCAGCAGCCCCGGACGGTACGATCAGCCCCAGCATTTT; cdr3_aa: CASSPGRYDQPQHF
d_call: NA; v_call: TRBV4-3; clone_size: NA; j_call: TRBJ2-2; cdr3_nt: TGCGCCAGCAGCCAAGTAAGGTCAACCCGAACCACCGGGGAGCTGTTTTTT; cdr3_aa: CASSQVRSTRTTGELFF
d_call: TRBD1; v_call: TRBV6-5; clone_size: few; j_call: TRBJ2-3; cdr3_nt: TGTGCCAGCAGTACGGACAGGGGGGTTAAGTATTTT; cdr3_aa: CASSTDRGVKYF
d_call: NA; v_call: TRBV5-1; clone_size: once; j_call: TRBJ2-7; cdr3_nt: TGCGCCAGCAGCTTAGGGCAGTTCTCGGGCGAGCAGTACTTC; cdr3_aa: CASSLGQFSGEQYF
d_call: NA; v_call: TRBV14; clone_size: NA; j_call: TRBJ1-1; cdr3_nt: TGTGCCAGCAGCCTGTGGAGCGACACTGAAGCTTTCTTT; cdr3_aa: CASSLWSDTEAFF
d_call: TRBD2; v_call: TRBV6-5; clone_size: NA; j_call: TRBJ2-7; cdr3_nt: TGTGCCAGCAGACTCGGACTAGCGCGGGAGCAGTACTTC; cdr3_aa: CASRLGLAREQYF
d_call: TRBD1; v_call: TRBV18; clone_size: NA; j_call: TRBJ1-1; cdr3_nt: TGTGCCAGCTCACCACGACAGGGAGCGAACACTGAAGCTTTCTTT; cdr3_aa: CASSPRQGANTEAFF
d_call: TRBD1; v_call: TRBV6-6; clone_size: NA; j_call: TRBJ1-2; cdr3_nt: TGTGCCAGCAGTTACTCAGGGACAGGGGGCTATGGCTACACCTTC; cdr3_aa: CASSYSGTGGYGYTF
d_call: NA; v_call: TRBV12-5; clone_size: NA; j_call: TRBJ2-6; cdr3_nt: TGTGCTAGTGGTCAGACAGCTGGGGCCAACGTCCTGACTTTC; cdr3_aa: CASGQTAGANVLTF
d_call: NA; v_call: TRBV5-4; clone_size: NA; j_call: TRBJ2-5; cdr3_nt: TGTGCCAGCAGCTCCTCCGGGGCGGAGACCCAGTACTTC; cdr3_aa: CASSSSGAETQYF
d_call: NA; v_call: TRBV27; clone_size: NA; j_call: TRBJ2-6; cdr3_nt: TGTGCCAGCAGTGTGGGTCTCTCTGGGGCCAACGTCCTGACTTTC; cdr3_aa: CASSVGLSGANVLTF
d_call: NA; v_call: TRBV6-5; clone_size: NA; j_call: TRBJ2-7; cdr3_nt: TGTGCCAGCAGACAGTCAGGGGCGGGGGAGCAGTACTTC; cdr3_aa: CASRQSGAGEQYF
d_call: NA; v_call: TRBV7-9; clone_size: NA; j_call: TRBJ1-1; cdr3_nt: TGTGCCAGCAGCTCCAAACAGAAGAACACTGAAGCTTTCTTT; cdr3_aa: CASSSKQKNTEAFF
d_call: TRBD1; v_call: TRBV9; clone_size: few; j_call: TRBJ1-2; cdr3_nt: TGTGCCAGCAGCAAAGAGACAGGGGGAACCTATGGCTACACCTTC; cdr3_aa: CASSKETGGTYGYTF
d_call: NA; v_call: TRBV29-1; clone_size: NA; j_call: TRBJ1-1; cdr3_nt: TGCAGCGCCGTCCCCGGAGTTACTGAAGCTTTCTTT; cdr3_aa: CSAVPGVTEAFF
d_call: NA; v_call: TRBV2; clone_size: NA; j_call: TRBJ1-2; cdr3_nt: TGTGCCAGCAGCGCGGACCGGGACGGTGGCTACACCTTC; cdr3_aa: CASSADRDGGYTF
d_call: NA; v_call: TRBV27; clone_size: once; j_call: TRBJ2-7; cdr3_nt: TGTGCCAGCAGTTTAATTGGGGGGAGCTCCTACGAGCAGTACTTC; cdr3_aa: CASSLIGGSSYEQYF
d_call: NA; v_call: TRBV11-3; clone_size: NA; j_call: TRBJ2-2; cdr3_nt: TGTGCCAGCAGCTTAGATGGCAGACGAACCGGGGAGCTGTTTTTT; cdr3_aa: CASSLDGRRTGELFF
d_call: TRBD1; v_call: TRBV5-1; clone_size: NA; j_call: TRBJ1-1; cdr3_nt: TGCGCCAGCAGCCTTACTAATACAGGGGGCACTGAAGCTTTCTTT; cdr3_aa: CASSLTNTGGTEAFF
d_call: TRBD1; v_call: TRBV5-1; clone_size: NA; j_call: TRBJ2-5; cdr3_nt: TGCGCCAGCAGTCAGGGGGCTAGGGAGACCCAGTACTTC; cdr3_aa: CASSQGARETQYF
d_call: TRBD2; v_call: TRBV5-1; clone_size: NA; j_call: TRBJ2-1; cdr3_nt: TGCGCCAGCAGTAGCGGGGGGACTAACAATGAGCAGTTCTTC; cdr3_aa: CASSSGGTNNEQFF
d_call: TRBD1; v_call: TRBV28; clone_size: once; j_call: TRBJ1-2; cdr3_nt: TGTGCCAGCAGTTTACCCCCTGGACAGGGGTCTAACTATGGCTACACCTTC; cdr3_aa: CASSLPPGQGSNYGYTF
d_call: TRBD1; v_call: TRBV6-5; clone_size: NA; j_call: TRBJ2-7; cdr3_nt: TGTGCCAGCAGCCTCCTACAGGGGGCCGGGGACGAGCAGTACTTC; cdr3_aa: CASSLLQGAGDEQYF
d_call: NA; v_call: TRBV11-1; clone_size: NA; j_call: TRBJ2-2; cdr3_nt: TGTGCCAGCAGCTCCACAGGCCCGGGGGCGCGTGTGATCGGGGAGCTGTTTTTT; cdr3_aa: CASSSTGPGARVIGELFF
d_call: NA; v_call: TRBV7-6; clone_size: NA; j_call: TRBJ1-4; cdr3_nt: TGTGCCAGCAGCTTAGTAGTCGGGGTACAAGAAAAACTGTTTTTT; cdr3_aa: CASSLVVGVQEKLFF
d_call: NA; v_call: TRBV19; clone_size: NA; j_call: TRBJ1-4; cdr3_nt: TGTGCCAGTAGTACAGGACAAGATAATGAAAAACTGTTTTTT; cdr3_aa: CASSTGQDNEKLFF
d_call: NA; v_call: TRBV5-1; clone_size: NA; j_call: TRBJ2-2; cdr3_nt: TGCGCCAGCAGCTCTGGACTGAACACCGGGGAGCTGTTTTTT; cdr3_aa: CASSSGLNTGELFF
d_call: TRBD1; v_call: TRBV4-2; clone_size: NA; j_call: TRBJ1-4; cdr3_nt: TGTGCCAGCCTGCAGGGGGGAACTAATGAAAAACTGTTTTTT; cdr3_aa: CASLQGGTNEKLFF
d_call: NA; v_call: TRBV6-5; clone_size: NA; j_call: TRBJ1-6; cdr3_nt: TGTGCCAGCAGACCGATGAGCTCCTATAATTCACCCCTCCACTTT; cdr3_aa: CASRPMSSYNSPLHF
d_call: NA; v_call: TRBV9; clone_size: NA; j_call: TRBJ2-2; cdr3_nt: TGTGCCAGCAGGGGCCAGGGGAACACCGGGGAGCTGTTTTTT; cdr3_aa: CASRGQGNTGELFF
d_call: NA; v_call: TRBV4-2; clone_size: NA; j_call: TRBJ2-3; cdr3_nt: TGTGCCAGCAGCCTGGAGGCCCATACACTAGATACGCAGTATTTT; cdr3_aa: CASSLEAHTLDTQYF
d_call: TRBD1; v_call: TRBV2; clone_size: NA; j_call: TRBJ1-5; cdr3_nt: TGTGCCAGCAGGGCGGGACAGGGAAACAATCAGCCCCAGCATTTT; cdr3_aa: CASRAGQGNNQPQHF
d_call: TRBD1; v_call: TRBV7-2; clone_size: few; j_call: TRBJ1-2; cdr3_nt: TGTGCCAGCCCGGGGGGGCAGGGGGGCTATGGCTACACCTTC; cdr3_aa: CASPGGQGGYGYTF
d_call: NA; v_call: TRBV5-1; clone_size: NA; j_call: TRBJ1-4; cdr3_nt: TGCGCCAGCAGCGCGGGTCCTACAGAGGGTCCTAATGAAAAACTGTTTTTT; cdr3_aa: CASSAGPTEGPNEKLFF
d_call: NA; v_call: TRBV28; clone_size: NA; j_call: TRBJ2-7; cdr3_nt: TGTGCCAGCAGGCCAGGGGCAACCTACGAGCAGTACTTC; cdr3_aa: CASRPGATYEQYF
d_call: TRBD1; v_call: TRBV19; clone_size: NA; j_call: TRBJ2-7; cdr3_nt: TGTGCCAGTAGTATGGATACCTGGGACAGAATCTACGAGCAGTACTTC; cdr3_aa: CASSMDTWDRIYEQYF
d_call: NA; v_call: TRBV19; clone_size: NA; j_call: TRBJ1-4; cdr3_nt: TGTGCGCGGGGAAGAGCGGAGGCTAATGAAAAACTGTTTTTT; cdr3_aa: CARGRAEANEKLFF
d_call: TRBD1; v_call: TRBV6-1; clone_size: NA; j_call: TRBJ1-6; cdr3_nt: TGTGCCAGCAGCCCCCGGGACAGGTCGAATTCACCCCTCCACTTT; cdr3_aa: CASSPRDRSNSPLHF
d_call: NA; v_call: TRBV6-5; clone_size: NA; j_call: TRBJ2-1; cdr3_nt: TGTGCCAGCAGTTCTCAATACAATGAGCAGTTCTTC; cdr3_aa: CASSSQYNEQFF
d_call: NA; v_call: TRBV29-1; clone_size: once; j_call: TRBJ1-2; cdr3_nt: TGCAGCGAGGGGGGGGTTCATGGCTACACCTTC; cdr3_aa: CSEGGVHGYTF
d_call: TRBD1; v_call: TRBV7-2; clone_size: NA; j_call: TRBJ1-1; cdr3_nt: TGTGCCAGCAGCGAATCCCCAGGGGGTCGTACTGAAGCTTTCTTT; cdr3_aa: CASSESPGGRTEAFF
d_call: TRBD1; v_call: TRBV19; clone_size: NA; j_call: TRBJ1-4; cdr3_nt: TGTGCCAGTAGTTGGGGAGGGGGCGCGGAAGAAAAACTGTTTTTT; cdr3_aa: CASSWGGGAEEKLFF
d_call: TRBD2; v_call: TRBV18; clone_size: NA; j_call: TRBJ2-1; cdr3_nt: TGTGCCAGCTTGGGACTAGCGGGGCCAGGGTATAATGAGCAGTTCTTC; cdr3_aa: CASLGLAGPGYNEQFF
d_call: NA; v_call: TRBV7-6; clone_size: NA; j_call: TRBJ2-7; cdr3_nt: TGTGCCAGCAGCCCATTACAGGGTGAAGGCGAGCAGTACTTC; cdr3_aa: CASSPLQGEGEQYF
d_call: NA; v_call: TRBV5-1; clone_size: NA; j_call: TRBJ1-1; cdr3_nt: TGCGCCAGCAGCGTCACAGGGATGAACACTGAAGCTTTCTTT; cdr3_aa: CASSVTGMNTEAFF
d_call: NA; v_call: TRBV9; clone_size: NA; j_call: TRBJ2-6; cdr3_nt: TGTGCCAGCAGCGTAGTTTTGGGAACCTCTGGGGCCAACGTCCTGACTTTC; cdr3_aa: CASSVVLGTSGANVLTF
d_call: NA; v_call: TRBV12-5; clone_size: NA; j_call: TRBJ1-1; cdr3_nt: TGTGCTAGTTCGGGGTTATTATATTTTAGGGTGAACACTGAAGCTTTCTTT; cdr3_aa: CASSGLLYFRVNTEAFF
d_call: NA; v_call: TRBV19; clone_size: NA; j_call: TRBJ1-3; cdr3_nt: TGTGCCAGTAGTATCAGGTTGGGGAGCTCTGGAAACACCATATATTTT; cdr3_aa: CASSIRLGSSGNTIYF
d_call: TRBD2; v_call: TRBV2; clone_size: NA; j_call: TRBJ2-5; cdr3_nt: TGTGCCAGCAGCACTAGCGGGTTCCAAGAGACCCAGTACTTC; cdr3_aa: CASSTSGFQETQYF
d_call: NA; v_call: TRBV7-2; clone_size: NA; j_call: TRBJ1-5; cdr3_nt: TGTGCCAGCAGCTTAAATGAAGGTCAGCCCCAGCATTTT; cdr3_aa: CASSLNEGQPQHF